This T cell receptor beta chain is from a study of cytomegalovirus exposure and HLA in healthy donors. Study-wide context: Early released data comprised about 90 million unique TCRs from HLA-typed donors. Most genotyped donors, 81% of 350 to 500, had Caucasian-associated genetic ancestry.

CDR1 and CDR2 from the germline V gene are SGDLS and YYNGEE. CDR3 length: 15 residues. V was shortened by 4 bases and J by 5 bases, with 18 bases between the two germline ends. In the PCR, 60 Vbeta and 13 Jbeta primers were used. TCRdb's table, derived via immunoSEQ multiplex PCR, lists solely in-frame clones and lacks some. Of about 200,000 clones detected, roughly 84% appear once; the ten largest clones hold roughly 1.3%. Sequenced material: PBMCs. The TCR sequence derives from a girl aged 5-17 years in good health and CMV-seronegative. This chain links TRBV9 with TRBJ1-1; weak D call: TRBD1 (6 bases). CDR3 protein: CASSSIRGKGTEAFF. The CDR3 bases are TGTGCCAGCAGCTCTATCAGGGGTAAGGGGACTGAAGCTTTCTTT.